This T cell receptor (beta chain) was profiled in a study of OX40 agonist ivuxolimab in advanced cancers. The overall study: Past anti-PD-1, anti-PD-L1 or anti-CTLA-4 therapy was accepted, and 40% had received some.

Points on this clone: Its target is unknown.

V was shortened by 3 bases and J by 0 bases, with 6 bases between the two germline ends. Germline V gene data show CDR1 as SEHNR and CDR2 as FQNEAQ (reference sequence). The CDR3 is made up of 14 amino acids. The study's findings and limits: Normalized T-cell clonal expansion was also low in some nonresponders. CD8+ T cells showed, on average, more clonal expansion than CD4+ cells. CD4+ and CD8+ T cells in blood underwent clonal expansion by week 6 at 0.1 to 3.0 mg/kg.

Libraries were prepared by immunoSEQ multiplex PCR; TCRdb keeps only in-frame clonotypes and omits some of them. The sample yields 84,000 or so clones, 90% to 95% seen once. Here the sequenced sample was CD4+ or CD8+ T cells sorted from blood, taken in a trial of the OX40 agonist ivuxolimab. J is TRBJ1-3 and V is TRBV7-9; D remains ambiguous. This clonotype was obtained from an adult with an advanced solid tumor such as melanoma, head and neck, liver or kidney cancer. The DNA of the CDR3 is TGTGCCAGCAGCTTCCAGAACTCTGGAAACACCATATATTTT. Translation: CASSFQNSGNTIYF. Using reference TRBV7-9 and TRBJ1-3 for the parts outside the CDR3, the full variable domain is DTGVSQNPRHKITKRGQNVTFRCDPISEHNRLYWYRQTLGQGPEFLTYFQNEAQLEKSRLLSDRFSAERPKGSFSTLEIQRTEQGDSAMYLCASSFQNSGNTIYFGEGSWLTVV.